This TCR beta chain was sequenced during a study of blood T cell repertoires in COVID-19. Repertoires were generated with immunoSEQ multiplex PCR, while TCRdb's copy carries only in-frame clones and drops some. The sample has fewer than 450,000 clones; more than 85% are singletons. This CDR3 region has 14 residues. Germline values: CDR1 SGHRS, CDR2 YFSETQ. V lost 0 bases to trimming and J lost 8 bases, with 14 bases between them. The receptor's source is a woman aged 25 to 45 who had recovered from COVID-19. This sequence joins TRBV5-1 and TRBJ1-2, with D possibly being TRBD1 (6 bases). Sequenced: PBMCs or T cells enriched from blood (not recorded which). The CDR3 nucleotides read TGCGCCAGCAGCTTGGCTAGTAACAGGGCAGGCTACACCTTC. This sequence encodes CASSLASNRAGYTF.